This record looks at one TCR beta chain sequence and its context. Antigen specificity is unknown. As originally analysed: Ranging from roughly 20,000 to 690,600, TCR counts per sample had a median value of 95,638. TCRdb passed the RACE reads through MiXCR, listing each CDR3 protein once. The V and J calls come from TCRdb's annotation, not from the publication. Of about 92,000 distinct CDR3 sequences in the sample, roughly a tenth are singletons; the top ten hold 1% to 1.2%. This entry comes from a study of human T cells and chemical hapten exposure. The CDR3 covers 14 residues. The germline CDR1 and CDR2 sequences are MDHEN and SYDVKM. The V and J ends lost 5 bases and 4 bases respectively, with 14 bases between them. This sample's time point: patch test 3, about 24 weeks after DPC sensitization. Treatment meaning: therapeutic diphenylcyclopropenone sensitization with weekly scalp DPC. The study, taken as a whole, reports: It should be noted that donors had alopecia, so their immune response may differ from healthy people's.

V is TRBV28 and J is TRBJ1-1, with a tentative D call TRBD1 (6 bases). The clonotype originates from a young woman with alopecia areata. Some clones in this sample may be carry-over from other donors' samples. Specimen: whole blood, collected in connection with sensitization to the hapten diphenylcyclopropenone (DPC). The CDR3 is CASSPELGGTEAFF. In DNA form, the CDR3 reads TGTGCCAGCAGTCCCGAACTAGGGGGCACTGAAGCTTTCTTT.